One and the same sample provided the 24 T cell receptor beta chains below, sequenced in a study of blood T cells in healthy people across ages (dated by TCRdb to the mid-2010s). The method was 5' RACE. These reads were obtained on an Illumina HiSeq 2500. A second roughly 6 to 12 cycle PCR used a sample-barcoded 5' primer and a J-beta primer mix. TCRdb redid the processing of the public reads, applying fastp at Q25 and MiXCR, and retained in-frame beta chains. Merged by CDR3 protein, the rows form single entries marked with the most common genes and DNA. A total of about 930,000 distinct CDR3 sequences appear in this sample, around 29% of them only once. The top ten clones comprise roughly 10% of the sample. The same data also contributed to another study, on T cells of mothers and their children.

The sample was blood. The origin of the receptors is a woman aged 40 to 50 in good health.

This clonotype has at least ten counts. The genes are TRBV4-3 and TRBJ2-1; D possibly corresponds to TRBD2 (7 bases). The CDR3 sequence is 21 residues long. Trimming stripped 3 bases from V and 0 bases from J, with 27 bases between. Germline values: CDR1 LGHNA, CDR2 YSLEER. The CDR3 sequence is CASSQDSGTNIYGLSYNEQFF. The CDR3 bases are TGCGCCAGCAGCCAGGACAGCGGGACCAACATCTACGGCCTCTCCTACAATGAGCAGTTCTTC.

This clonotype has ten or more counts. The chain is built from TRBV7-2 and TRBJ1-2; 8 nucleotides line up with TRBD1. CDR3 length equals 14 residues. Germline V CDR1 and CDR2: SGHTA, FQGNSA. V lost 1 base to trimming and J lost 4 bases; unmatched junction nucleotides: 2. The CDR3 sequence is CASSLGGTGYGYTF. CDR3 coding DNA: TGTGCCAGCAGCTTAGGGGGGACAGGCTATGGCTACACCTTC.

The table lists this clonotype with many counts. The rearrangement joins TRBV6-2 or TRBV6-3 to TRBJ2-7; D possibly corresponds to TRBD1 (6 bases). CDR3 length: 13 residues. Trimming removed 6 bases at V and 3 bases at J, with 12 bases between. Germline CDR1 MNHEY, CDR2 SVGEGT. The CDR3 is CASSRTENYEQYF. CDR3 sequence (DNA): TGTGCCAGCAGCCGGACAGAAAACTACGAGCAGTACTTC.

In this sample, this clonotype turned up many times. This chain connects TRBV6-5 to TRBJ2-7; perhaps TRBD2 as D (6 bases). The CDR3 spans 14 residues. Germline CDR1 reads MNHEY; CDR2 reads SVGAGI. The germline V and J ends were trimmed by 5 bases and 6 bases, with 17 bases remaining between them. In nucleotides, the CDR3 is TGTGCCAGCAGTCCCTCTAGCGAGTGGGGCGAGCAGTACTTC. This translates into CASSPSSEWGEQYF.

This sequence joins TRBV20-1 and TRBJ1-5; D unclear. There are 13 residues in the CDR3. V lost 1 base and J lost 3, with 7 bases in between. Germline values: CDR1 DFQATT, CDR2 SNEGSKA (reference sequence). Here the CDR3 DNA reads TGCAGTGCTAGAGGAACCAACAATCAGCCCCAGCATTTT. Translation gives CSARGTNNQPQHF.

This clonotype was found many times. The chain has TRBV7-2 and TRBJ2-7; D is unclear. Trimming stripped 0 bases from V and 2 bases from J, with 14 bases between. Germline values: CDR1 SGHTA, CDR2 FQGNSA. The CDR3 has 16 amino acids. The CDR3 nucleotides read TGTGCCAGCAGCTTAGCAGTAGTCGGAAAGACCTACGAGCAGTACTTC. Encoded protein: CASSLAVVGKTYEQYF. Variable domain in full (rest from reference TRBV7-2 and TRBJ2-7): GAGVSQSPSNKVTEKGKDVELRCDPISGHTALYWYRQSLGQGLEFLIYFQGNSAPDKSGLPSDRFSAERTGGSVSTLTIQRTQQEDSAVYLCASSLAVVGKTYEQYFGPGTRLTVT.

Turning to this clonotype: This may be a read error: a much more frequent sequence differs by one nucleotide. V gene TRBV15 combines with J gene TRBJ2-5; the match to TRBD1 covers 7 bases. CDR1 is LNHNV and CDR2 is YYDKDF in the germline V gene (reference sequence). The junction had 0 bases not matched to a gene; V was cut back by 8 bases and J by 3 bases. The CDR3 is 11 residues long. The CDR3 nucleotides are TGTGCCACCGGGACAGAAGAGACCCAGTACTTC. Translating it yields CATGTEETQYF.

The DNA of the CDR3 is TGTGCCAGCAGTATGACAGGGGAGACCTACGAGCAGTACTTC. Translating gives CASSMTGETYEQYF. The genes are TRBV6-1 and TRBJ2-7, with 8 bases fitting TRBD1. Germline values: CDR1 MNHNS, CDR2 SASEGT. This CDR3 is built from 14 residues. With V trimmed by 5 bases and J by 2 bases, 5 bases remained unmatched.

This clonotype has a count of ten or more. This chain connects TRBV7-9 to TRBJ2-7; D not certain. The CDR3 is 14 amino acids. Germline lookup yields CDR1 SEHNR and CDR2 FQNEAQ (reference sequence). Between the trimmed V and J ends, which lost 0 bases and 2 bases, there was a span of 8 bases. In DNA form, the CDR3 reads TGTGCCAGCAGCTTAGCAATACAGCCCTACGAGCAGTACTTC. Protein product: CASSLAIQPYEQYF.

This clonotype was detected only a few times. The gene calls are TRBV18 and TRBJ2-7; perhaps TRBD1 as D (5 bases). Trimming cost V 3 bases and J 5 bases, with 17 bases left between them. Germline values: CDR1 KGHSH, CDR2 LQKENI. This CDR3 is 15 amino acids long. The CDR3 here is CASSPFGRGEHEQYF. In DNA form, the CDR3 reads TGTGCCAGCTCACCCTTTGGAAGGGGCGAACACGAGCAGTACTTC.

This clonotype turned up a few times. This rearrangement joins TRBV20-1 to TRBJ2-1, with a tentative D call TRBD2 (6 bases). The germline V gene has CDR1 DFQATT and CDR2 SNEGSKA (reference sequence). The CDR3 loop spans 16 amino acids. V was pared by 0 bases and J by 6 bases, with 18 bases between. In nucleotides, the CDR3 is TGCAGTGCTAGAGATTTGAGGGACTCTGGGGGCAATGAGCAGTTCTTC. It yields the protein CSARDLRDSGGNEQFF.

This CDR3 reads CSAPPGVGYGYTF. The CDR3, as DNA: TGCAGTGCCCCCCCGGGGGTTGGCTATGGCTACACCTTC. This chain joins TRBV20-1 and TRBJ1-2; maybe TRBD1 (5 bases). Germline lookup yields CDR1 DFQATT and CDR2 SNEGSKA (reference sequence). V was pared by 6 bases and J by 4 bases, with 15 bases between. The CDR3 covers 13 residues.

CDR3 in amino acids: CSAPEGGLSGNTIYF. CDR3 nucleotides: TGCAGTGCTCCCGAGGGGGGTCTCTCTGGAAACACCATATATTTT. J is TRBJ1-3 and V is TRBV20-1; D might be TRBD1 (6 bases). The CDR3 consists of 15 residues. Germline V gene sequence: CDR1 DFQATT, CDR2 SNEGSKA (reference sequence). Trimming stripped 5 bases from V and 0 bases from J, with 14 bases between.

This clonotype was detected only a few times. The chain has TRBV19 and TRBJ2-3, with 8 bases aligning to TRBD1. The CDR3 runs to 13 residues. CDR1 and CDR2 (germline): LNHDA, SQIVND (reference sequence). Trimming at V came to 4 bases and at J to 5 bases, leaving 2 bases not matched to a gene. CDR3 coding DNA: TGTGCCAGTAGTACAGGGGGCGAAGATACGCAGTATTTT. This gives the protein CASSTGGEDTQYF.

J is TRBJ1-2 and V is TRBV4-3, with D unclear. The germline gives CDR1 LGHNA, CDR2 YSLEER. The CDR3 sequence is 17 residues long. Trimming stripped 0 bases from V and 1 base from J, with 15 bases between. The CDR3: CASSQDLVRGDNYGYTF. The CDR3 DNA sequence: TGCGCCAGCAGCCAAGATCTGGTGCGGGGAGATAACTATGGCTACACCTTC.

Worth noting for this clonotype: A single base separates this from a much larger clone, so it may be a read error. The J gene is TRBJ2-6, the V gene TRBV5-1; D might be TRBD1 (5 bases). Germline assignment: CDR1 SGHRS and CDR2 YFSETQ. This CDR3 is built from 17 residues. The CDR3 sequence: CASSFGSPNSGANVRTF. The DNA of the CDR3 is TGCGCCAGCAGCTTCGGCAGTCCTAACTCTGGGGCCAACGTCCGGACTTTC.

The V gene is TRBV28, the J gene TRBJ2-7, with 8 bases matching TRBD2. V lost 3 bases and J lost 0; bases outside the gene matches: 4. CDR1 is MDHEN and CDR2 is SYDVKM in the germline V gene. This CDR3 region has 15 residues. CDR3 DNA sequence: TGTGCCAGCAGTTTGTTGGGGACTAGCTCCTACGAGCAGTACTTC. Residues: CASSLLGTSSYEQYF.

This clonotype was counted a few times. The V and J genes are TRBV28 and TRBJ2-7, with D possibly called TRBD1 or TRBD2 (5 bases each). CDR3 size: 13 residues. The V gene lost 6 bases and the J gene lost 10 bases, with 19 bases spanning the gap. CDR1 is MDHEN and CDR2 is SYDVKM in the germline V gene. The CDR3 nucleotides are TGTGCCAGCAGCACCGGGGCTCCCGGGGCCCAGTACTTC. This sequence encodes CASSTGAPGAQYF. Filled out from reference TRBV28 and TRBJ2-7, the complete variable domain reads DVKVTQSSRYLVKRTGEKVFLECVQDMDHENMFWYRQDPGLGLRLIYFSYDVKMKEKGDIPEGYSVSREKKERFSLILESASTNQTSMYLCASSTGAPGAQYFGPGTRLTVT.

This clonotype was detected only a few times. The V and J genes are TRBV19 and TRBJ2-7, with D maybe TRBD1 (6 bases). V dropped 5 bases and J dropped 3 bases, with 11 bases sitting between them. The CDR3 consists of 13 residues. CDR1 is LNHDA, CDR2 SQIVND, per germline (reference sequence). The CDR3 sequence: CASSATGNYEQYF. CDR3 coding DNA: TGTGCCAGTAGTGCTACAGGGAACTACGAGCAGTACTTC.

This clonotype was found a few times. V usage is TRBV20-1 and J usage is TRBJ2-6; D perhaps matches TRBD2 (5 bases). Germline CDR1 reads DFQATT; CDR2 reads SNEGSKA (reference sequence). The CDR3 covers 16 residues. V lost 1 base and J 0 bases, leaving 10 bases between the germline ends. CDR3 nucleotides: TGCAGTGCTAGAGTTGTTGGAGGCTCTGGGGCCAACGTCCTGACTTTC. This gives the protein CSARVVGGSGANVLTF.

This chain connects TRBV12-3 or TRBV12-4 to TRBJ2-1; 10 positions agree with TRBD1. CDR3 length: 14 residues. V gave up 6 bases and J gave up 7 bases; unmatched junction bases: 6. The CDR3 spells CASSPGTGENEQFF. The DNA for the CDR3 is TGTGCCAGCAGCCCCGGGACAGGGGAGAATGAGCAGTTCTTC.

This clonotype came up a few times. This rearrangement joins TRBV6-5 to TRBJ1-4, with D perhaps TRBD1 (6 bases). This CDR3 has 15 residues. Between the trimmed V and J ends, which lost 4 bases and 8 bases, there was a span of 17 bases. Germline V gives CDR1 MNHEY, CDR2 SVGAGI. The CDR3 sequence: CASSSLTGASEKLFF. In nucleotides, the CDR3 is TGTGCCAGCAGTTCCCTGACAGGAGCCTCAGAAAAACTGTTTTTT.

This clonotype showed up just a few times. The CDR3, as DNA: TGCGCCAGTAAAACTAGCGGGGGGGCCGGTGAGCAGTTCTTC. Residues: CASKTSGGAGEQFF. The chain couples TRBV5-1 to TRBJ2-1; 13 bases align to TRBD2. Germline CDR1 reads SGHRS; CDR2 reads YFSETQ. This CDR3 has 14 amino acids. J gave up 9 bases and V 8 bases, and 8 bases lay outside the gene matches.

For this clonotype: A read error is possible here, since a much larger clone lies one base away. The chain combines TRBV20-1 with TRBJ2-3; possibly TRBD2 for D (6 bases). The CDR3 extends over 15 amino acids. CDR1 is DFQATT and CDR2 is SNEGSKA in the germline V gene (reference sequence). Trimming took 7 bases from V and 0 from J, leaving 17 bases between them. CDR3 sequence: CSVEEGDSSTDTQYF. In nucleotides, the CDR3 is TGCAGTGTTGAAGAAGGGGACTCGAGCACAGATACGCAGTATTTT.